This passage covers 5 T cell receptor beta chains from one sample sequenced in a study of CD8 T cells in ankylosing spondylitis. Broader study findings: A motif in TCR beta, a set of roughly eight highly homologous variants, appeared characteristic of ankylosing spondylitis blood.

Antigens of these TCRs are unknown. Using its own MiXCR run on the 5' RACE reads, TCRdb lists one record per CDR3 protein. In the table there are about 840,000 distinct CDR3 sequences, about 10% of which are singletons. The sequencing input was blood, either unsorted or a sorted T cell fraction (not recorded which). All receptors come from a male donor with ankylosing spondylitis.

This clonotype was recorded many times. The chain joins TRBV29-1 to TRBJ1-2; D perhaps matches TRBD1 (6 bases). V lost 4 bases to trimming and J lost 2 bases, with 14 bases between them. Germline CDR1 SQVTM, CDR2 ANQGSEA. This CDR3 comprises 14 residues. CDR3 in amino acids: CSVGDKLGNYGYTF. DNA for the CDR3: TGCAGCGTTGGGGACAAACTGGGAAACTATGGCTACACCTTC.

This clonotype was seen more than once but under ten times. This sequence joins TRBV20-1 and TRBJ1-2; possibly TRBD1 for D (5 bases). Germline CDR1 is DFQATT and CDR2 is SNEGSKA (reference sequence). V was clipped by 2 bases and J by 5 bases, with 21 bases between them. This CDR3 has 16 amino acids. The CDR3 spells CSARQREQVARYGYTF. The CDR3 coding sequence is TGCAGTGCTAGACAAAGGGAACAGGTTGCCCGGTATGGCTACACCTTC.

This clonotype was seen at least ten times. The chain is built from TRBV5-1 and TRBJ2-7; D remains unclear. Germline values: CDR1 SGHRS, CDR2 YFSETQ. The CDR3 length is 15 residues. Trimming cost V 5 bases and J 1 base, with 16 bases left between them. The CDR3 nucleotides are TGCGCCAGCAGTATTCAAGGGCGTGTATCCTACGAGCAGTACTTC. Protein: CASSIQGRVSYEQYF.

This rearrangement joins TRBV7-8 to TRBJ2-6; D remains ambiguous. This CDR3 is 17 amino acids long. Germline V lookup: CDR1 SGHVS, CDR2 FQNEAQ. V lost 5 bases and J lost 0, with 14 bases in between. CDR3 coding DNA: TGTGCCAGCAGCCCCCCCGGATACGTCTCTGGGGCCAACGTCCTGACTTTC. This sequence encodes CASSPPGYVSGANVLTF.

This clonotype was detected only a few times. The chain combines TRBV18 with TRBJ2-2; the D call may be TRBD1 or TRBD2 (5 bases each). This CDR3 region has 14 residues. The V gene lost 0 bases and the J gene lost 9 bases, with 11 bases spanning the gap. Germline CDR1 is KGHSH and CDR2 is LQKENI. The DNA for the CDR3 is TGTGCCAGCTCACCACCGAAACGGGGCTGGGAGCTGTTTTTT. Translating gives CASSPPKRGWELFF.